Listed here are 16 T cell receptor beta chains from one sample, sequenced in a study of T cell repertoires in cytomegalovirus infection. In TCRdb, the reads were re-called with MiXCR into one record per CDR3 protein. The sample consists of about 160,000 distinct CDR3 sequences, approximately 17% of them appearing once. Sequenced material: CD8+ T cells from PBMCs. Receptors were obtained from a human donor in good health (CMV status not recorded). Some clones in this sample may be carry-over from other donors' samples.

The chain carries TRBV11-1 and TRBJ2-7; 8 bases align to TRBD2. Trimming took 6 bases from V and 12 from J; bases not matched to a gene: 19. This CDR3 contains 15 residues. The germline gives CDR1 SGHAT, CDR2 FQDESV (reference sequence). In DNA form, the CDR3 reads TGTGCCAGCAGTCTGTCTCCGGGACTAGATAGAGATTGGTACTTC. Its translation is CASSLSPGLDRDWYF.

This clonotype has a handful of counts. The chain recombines TRBV7-6 with TRBJ2-7; 11 nucleotides match TRBD2. The CDR3 is 16 residues long. Germline trimming cut 6 bases from V and 2 bases from J; bases unmatched to any gene: 9. Germline V lookup: CDR1 SGHVS, CDR2 FNYEAQ. The CDR3 DNA reads as TGTGCCAGCAGTAACGCCGTAGCGGGAGGGACCTACGAGCAGTACTTC. Translated, it gives CASSNAVAGGTYEQYF. The full variable domain, completed using reference TRBV7-6 and TRBJ2-7, is GAGVSQSPRYKVTKRGQDVALRCDPISGHVSLYWYRQALGQGPEFLTYFNYEAQQDKSGLPNDRFSAERPEGSISTLTIQRTEQRDSAMYRCASSNAVAGGTYEQYFGPGTRLTVT.

Here the CDR3 DNA reads TGCAGCGTTTTTGTAGCGGAAAGCTCCTACGAGCAGTACTTC. It encodes CSVFVAESSYEQYF. The chain recombines TRBV29-1 with TRBJ2-7, with a possible D match to TRBD2 (6 bases). The CDR3 is 14 residues long. Deletions cut 5 bases from V and 0 bases from J, with 14 bases between. CDR1 and CDR2 (germline): SQVTM, ANQGSEA.

This clonotype was detected a few times. The V and J genes are TRBV20-1 and TRBJ1-1, with 7 bases fitting TRBD1. J lost 1 base, V lost 4 bases, and 3 bases had no gene match. CDR1 and CDR2 (germline): DFQATT, SNEGSKA (reference sequence). This CDR3 spans 13 amino acids. The CDR3 DNA sequence: TGCAGTGCTACCGACAGGGAGAACACTGAAGCTTTCTTT. Translation: CSATDRENTEAFF.

Only one count was recorded for this clonotype. This chain uses TRBV6-2 or TRBV6-3 with TRBJ2-4; D is possibly TRBD1 (5 bases). CDR3 length: 14 residues. The V end was cut by 8 bases, the J end by 0 bases, with 11 bases between. CDR1 is MNHEY and CDR2 is SVGEGT in the germline V gene. CDR3 bases: TGTGCCAGCGGGGCTCCCATAGCCAAAAACATTCAGTACTTC. This sequence encodes CASGAPIAKNIQYF.

The chain uses TRBV14 and TRBJ1-6; D not resolved. Germline CDR1 is SGHDN and CDR2 is FVKESK. This CDR3 contains 17 residues. Trimming cost V 1 base and J 3 bases, with 13 bases left between them. In DNA, the CDR3 is TGTGCCAGCAGCCAAGGGCACCGCCTCATCTATAATTCACCCCTCCACTTT. Its translation is CASSQGHRLIYNSPLHF.

This clonotype was picked up a small number of times. V is TRBV7-2 and J is TRBJ2-5; 9 bases align to TRBD2. The CDR3 loop spans 16 amino acids. V lost 4 bases, J lost 2 bases, and 8 bases stayed unmatched. Germline CDR1 reads SGHTA; CDR2 reads FQGNSA. The CDR3, as DNA: TGTGCCAGCAGCTCAGACTTTAGCGGGGGACAAGAGACCCAGTACTTC. Its protein is CASSSDFSGGQETQYF. The entire variable domain, with the rest obtained from reference TRBV7-2 and TRBJ2-5, is as follows: GAGVSQSPSNKVTEKGKDVELRCDPISGHTALYWYRQSLGQGLEFLIYFQGNSAPDKSGLPSDRFSAERTGGSVSTLTIQRTQQEDSAVYLCASSSDFSGGQETQYFGPGTRLLVL.

This clonotype has only a few counts. The chain joins TRBV7-9 to TRBJ2-5; 15 nucleotides agree with TRBD2. Trimming cost V 3 bases and J 4 bases; bases outside gene matches: 6. The CDR3 spans 17 residues. The V gene's germline CDR1 is SEHNR and CDR2 FQNEAQ (reference sequence). The CDR3 DNA follows: TGTGCCAGCAGCTTCGGACTAGCGGGAGGGCCGGGAGAGACCCAGTACTTC. Residues: CASSFGLAGGPGETQYF.

The chain joins TRBV7-6 to TRBJ2-3; the D is unclear. V was pared by 5 bases and J by 6 bases, with 12 bases between. Looked up from germline, CDR1 is SGHVS and CDR2 is FNYEAQ. The CDR3 loop spans 13 amino acids. The CDR3 reads CASSLDGADTQYF. CDR3 DNA: TGTGCCAGCAGCCTAGATGGCGCGGATACGCAGTATTTT.

The rearrangement links TRBV20-1 to TRBJ2-7; 9 bases are shared with TRBD2. Germline V gene data show CDR1 as DFQATT and CDR2 as SNEGSKA (reference sequence). After removal of 2 bases from V and 7 bases from J, the junction contained 9 bases not matched to a gene. The CDR3 has 14 amino acids. CDR3 nucleotides: TGCAGTGCTAGATTGCGGGAGGGCCTGTGGGAGCAGTACTTC. Amino acid sequence: CSARLREGLWEQYF.

This clonotype was counted ten times or more. J is TRBJ2-7 and V is TRBV7-2, with 9 bases fitting TRBD1. V was pared by 2 bases and J by 5 bases, with 4 bases of the junction left unmatched. The CDR3 length is 14 residues. CDR1 SGHTA and CDR2 FQGNSA come from the germline V gene. The CDR3 sequence: CASSLRDRVHEQYF. The CDR3 DNA reads as TGTGCCAGCAGCTTACGGGACAGGGTCCACGAGCAGTACTTC.

The chain links TRBV7-9 to TRBJ2-1; 8 bases match TRBD2. This CDR3 is 14 amino acids long. The V segment lost 5 bases and the J segment 7 bases; nucleotides outside the gene matches: 7. CDR1 is SEHNR, CDR2 FQNEAQ, per germline (reference sequence). The CDR3 DNA reads as TGTGCCAGCAGCATCCCGGGACTAGGTAATGAGCAGTTCTTC. Translated: CASSIPGLGNEQFF.

The chain couples TRBV7-3 to TRBJ2-7, with 7 bases aligning to TRBD1. Germline CDR1 SGHTA, CDR2 FQGTGA. Trimming at V came to 5 bases and at J to 4 bases, leaving 5 bases not matched to a gene. This CDR3 is built from 13 residues. The CDR3 bases are TGTGCCAGCAGCCCCAAGACAGGGTACGAGCAGTACTTC. Translation gives CASSPKTGYEQYF.

This clonotype has a handful of counts. The rearrangement joins TRBV7-2 to TRBJ1-1; D not resolved. Trimming took off 0 bases at V and 7 bases at J, with 9 bases between the two ends. The germline CDR1 and CDR2 sequences are SGHTA and FQGNSA. The CDR3 consists of 13 residues. Written as DNA, the CDR3 is TGTGCCAGCAGCTTAGCGAATGAAGTTGAAGCTTTCTTT. Its protein product is CASSLANEVEAFF.

This clonotype was observed a handful of times. This chain connects TRBV2 to TRBJ1-5; D is unclear. Germline values: CDR1 SNHLY, CDR2 FYNNEI. The ends were cut back, 6 bases at V and 2 bases at J, with 14 bases in the middle. The CDR3 totals 15 residues. The CDR3 reads CASSGDGLGNQPQHF. CDR3 sequence (DNA): TGTGCCAGCAGCGGCGACGGTTTAGGCAATCAGCCCCAGCATTTT. Full variable domain (outside the CDR3, taken from reference TRBV2 and TRBJ1-5): EPEVTQTPSHQVTQMGQEVILRCVPISNHLYFYWYRQILGQKVEFLVSFYNNEISEKSEIFDDQFSVERPDGSNFTLKIRSTKLEDSAMYFCASSGDGLGNQPQHFGDGTRLSIL.

This clonotype was observed a handful of times. The chain combines TRBV5-5 with TRBJ2-1; 8 bases map to TRBD2. Germline V gene data show CDR1 as SGHKS and CDR2 as YYEKEE (reference sequence). The trim removed 7 bases at V and 5 bases at J, leaving 11 bases unmatched. This CDR3 spans 15 amino acids. CDR3 sequence: CASSLAGRRNNEQFF. In DNA, the CDR3 is TGTGCCAGCTCATTAGCGGGACGAAGGAACAATGAGCAGTTCTTC.